The 14 T cell receptor beta chains presented below share a single source sample, sequenced in a study of radiotherapy plus CTLA-4 blockade in lung cancer (dated by TCRdb to 2017 to 2018). Library construction relied on the immunoSEQ multiplex PCR assay. TCRdb mirrors the immuneACCESS table, restricted to in-frame sequences. Some clones are absent from its copies; in checked studies, under half trace to an unresolved V gene, and the reason for the others is unknown. The sample data list just under 45,000 clones, and 55% to 80% of these were observed just once. The ten biggest clones cover around 23% of the sample. The source was peripheral blood, collected from a patient treated with radiotherapy plus ipilimumab. These receptors all stem from a human donor with non-small cell lung cancer who had a partial response to radiotherapy plus ipilimumab.

The chain is built from TRBV2 and TRBJ1-1; no definite D call. V was shortened by 4 bases and J by 1 base, with 13 bases between the two germline ends. This CDR3 is 15 amino acids long. Germline CDR1 SNHLY, CDR2 FYNNEI. CDR3 loop: CASSALGGENTEAFF. The CDR3 DNA reads as TGTGCCAGCAGTGCCCTAGGTGGCGAGAACACTGAAGCTTTCTTT.

The chain recombines TRBV30 with TRBJ1-4, with D perhaps matching TRBD1 (5 bases). Germline V gene lookup returns CDR1 GTSNPN and CDR2 SVGIG (reference sequence). The V end was cut by 5 bases, the J end by 5 bases, with 15 bases between. The CDR3 runs 14 residues. This CDR3 reads CAWGPGLQNEKLFF. CDR3 DNA: TGTGCCTGGGGGCCGGGACTTCAGAATGAAAAACTGTTTTTT.

This clone was found a few times. The V call is TRBV5-6, the J call TRBJ1-1; 10 positions agree with TRBD1. Per germline, CDR1 SGHDT and CDR2 YYEEEE. This CDR3 is built from 17 residues. V gave up 4 bases and J gave up 1 base; unmatched junction bases: 10. For the CDR3, the DNA is TGTGCCAGCAGCCAGACCGGGACAGGGGCGAGGAACACTGAAGCTTTCTTT. Its protein is CASSQTGTGARNTEAFF. Looking up the rest from reference TRBV5-6 and TRBJ1-1 gives the full variable domain: DAGVTQSPTHLIKTRGQQVTLRCSPKSGHDTVSWYQQALGQGPQFIFQYYEEEERQRGNFPDRFSGHQFPNYSSELNVNALLLGDSALYLCASSQTGTGARNTEAFFGQGTRLTVV.

The V gene is TRBV5-1, the J gene TRBJ1-2; D is ambiguous. The germline V gene has CDR1 SGHRS and CDR2 YFSETQ. V was clipped by 0 bases and J by 3 bases, with 6 bases between them. The length of the CDR3 is 13 residues. CDR3 DNA sequence: TGCGCCAGCAGCTTGGATGGAGACTATGGCTACACCTTC. Encoded protein: CASSLDGDYGYTF.

The genes are TRBV6-5 and TRBJ1-1; unclear D gene. The CDR3 has 13 residues. The germline V gene encodes CDR1 MNHEY and CDR2 SVGAGI. Trimming stripped 5 bases from V and 4 bases from J, with 11 bases between. The CDR3 is CASSIGRSTEAFF. Here the CDR3 DNA reads TGTGCCAGCAGTATCGGGAGGAGCACTGAAGCTTTCTTT.

This clone appeared a single time. This sequence joins TRBV7-9 and TRBJ2-5; no clear D gene. Trimming left V 8 bases short and J 4 bases short, with 8 bases between. The CDR3 runs to 11 residues. Germline CDR1 is SEHNR and CDR2 is FQNEAQ (reference sequence). This CDR3 reads CASAPGETQYF. CDR3 DNA sequence: TGTGCCAGCGCCCCCGGAGAGACCCAGTACTTC.

V gene TRBV19 combines with J gene TRBJ1-2; D remains unclear. V shed 6 bases and J shed 4 bases, with 15 bases lying between them. The germline V gene has CDR1 LNHDA and CDR2 SQIVND (reference sequence). The CDR3 length is 14 residues. The CDR3 nucleotides read TGTGCCAGTAGCCCCGATTGGGAGCGCTATGGCTACACCTTC. Encoded protein: CASSPDWERYGYTF.

This chain joins TRBV11-3 and TRBJ2-4; 10 bases align to TRBD1. This CDR3 has 14 amino acids. CDR1 and CDR2 from the germline V gene are SGHNT and YENEEA. V dropped 4 bases and J dropped 5; count of bases not matched to a gene: 2. CDR3 nucleotides: TGTGCCAGCAGCTCCGGACAGGGGGAAAACATTCAGTACTTC. This encodes CASSSGQGENIQYF. Complete variable domain (other parts from reference TRBV11-3 and TRBJ2-4): EAGVVQSPRYKIIEKKQPVAFWCNPISGHNTLYWYLQNLGQGPELLIRYENEEAVDDSQLPKDRFSAERLKGVDSTLKIQPAELGDSAVYLCASSSGQGENIQYFGAGTRLSVL.

The chain is built from TRBV6-5 and TRBJ1-5, with 9 positions matching TRBD1. Unmatched junction bases numbered 5, after V lost 6 bases and J lost 11 bases. The CDR3 is 12 amino acids. CDR1 and CDR2 (germline): MNHEY, SVGAGI. CDR3 coding DNA: TGTGCCAGCAGCTTCGACAGGGGGTCCCAGCATTTT. This encodes CASSFDRGSQHF.

V gene TRBV6-5 combines with J gene TRBJ2-5, with 8 bases that match TRBD1. Germline trimming cut 6 bases from V and 3 bases from J; bases unmatched to any gene: 6. CDR3 length: 14 residues. CDR1 and CDR2 from the germline V gene are MNHEY and SVGAGI. CDR3 loop: CASSPQGAEETQYF. CDR3 bases: TGTGCCAGCAGCCCCCAGGGGGCAGAAGAGACCCAGTACTTC.

V gene TRBV5-1 combines with J gene TRBJ1-1; a weak D match, TRBD1 (5 bases). The germline V gene encodes CDR1 SGHRS and CDR2 YFSETQ. The CDR3 has 15 residues. The V end was cut by 7 bases, the J end by 0 bases, with 16 bases between. This chain's CDR3 is CASDPGVGMNTEAFF. DNA of the CDR3: TGCGCCAGCGATCCGGGGGTGGGGATGAACACTGAAGCTTTCTTT.

This rearrangement joins TRBV27 to TRBJ2-3; 11 bases align to TRBD2. CDR3 length: 15 amino acids. The V gene's germline CDR1 is MNHEY and CDR2 SMNVEV (reference sequence). The ends lost 3 bases at V and 1 base at J; junction bases unmatched: 0. CDR3 DNA: TGTGCCAGCAGTTTTAGCGGGGGGGGCACAGATACGCAGTATTTT. As protein: CASSFSGGGTDTQYF.

This clone was picked up one time. V is TRBV7-9 and J is TRBJ2-7; 8 bases are shared with TRBD2. The CDR3 is 15 residues long. CDR1 is SEHNR and CDR2 is FQNEAQ in the germline V gene (reference sequence). Losses at the gene ends were 5 bases for V and 3 bases for J; bases not matched to a gene: 9. The CDR3 here is CASSTGLEKNYEQYF. CDR3 in DNA: TGTGCCAGCAGCACGGGACTAGAAAAAAACTACGAGCAGTACTTC.

The chain couples TRBV15 to TRBJ1-5; TRBD1 is a possible D gene (5 bases). Trimming removed 1 base at V and 5 bases at J, with 9 bases between. Germline CDR1 and CDR2: LNHNV and YYDKDF (reference sequence). The length of the CDR3 is 14 residues. The CDR3 DNA is TGTGCCACCAGCAGAGTAAGGGGTGATCAGCCCCAGCATTTT. Its protein is CATSRVRGDQPQHF.